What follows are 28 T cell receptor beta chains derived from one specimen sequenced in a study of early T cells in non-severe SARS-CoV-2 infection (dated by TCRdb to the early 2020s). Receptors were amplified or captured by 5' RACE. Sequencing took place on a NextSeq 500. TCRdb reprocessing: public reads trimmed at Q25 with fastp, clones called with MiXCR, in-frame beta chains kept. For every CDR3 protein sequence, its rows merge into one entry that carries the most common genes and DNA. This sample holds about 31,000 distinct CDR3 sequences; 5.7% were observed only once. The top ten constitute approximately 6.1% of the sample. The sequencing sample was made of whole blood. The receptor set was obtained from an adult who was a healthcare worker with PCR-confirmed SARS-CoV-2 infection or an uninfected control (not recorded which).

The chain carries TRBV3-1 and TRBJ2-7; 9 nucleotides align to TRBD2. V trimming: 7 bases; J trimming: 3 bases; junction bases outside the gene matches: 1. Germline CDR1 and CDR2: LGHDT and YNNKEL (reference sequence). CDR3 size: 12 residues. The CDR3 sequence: CASTTSGYEQYF. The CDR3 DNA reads TGTGCCAGCACGACTAGCGGCTACGAGCAGTACTTC.

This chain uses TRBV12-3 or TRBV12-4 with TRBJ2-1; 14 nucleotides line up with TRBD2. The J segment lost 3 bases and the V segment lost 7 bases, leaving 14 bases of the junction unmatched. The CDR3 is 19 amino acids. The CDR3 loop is CASTKYGTSGSRGYNEQFF. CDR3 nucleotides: TGTGCCAGCACCAAGTACGGGACTAGCGGGAGTAGGGGCTACAATGAGCAGTTCTTC.

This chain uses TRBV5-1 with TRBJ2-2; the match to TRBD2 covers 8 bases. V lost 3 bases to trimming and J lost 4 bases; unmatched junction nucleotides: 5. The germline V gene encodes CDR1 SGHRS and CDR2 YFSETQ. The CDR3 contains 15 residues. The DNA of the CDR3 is TGCGCCAGCAGCTGGACTAGCCGGATCACCGGGGAGCTGTTTTTT. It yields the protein CASSWTSRITGELFF.

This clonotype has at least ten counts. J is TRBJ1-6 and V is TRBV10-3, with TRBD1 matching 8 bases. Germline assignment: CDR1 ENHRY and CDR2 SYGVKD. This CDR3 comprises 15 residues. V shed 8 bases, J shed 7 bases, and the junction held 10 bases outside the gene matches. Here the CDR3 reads CAIGGTDRVNSPLHF. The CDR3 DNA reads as TGTGCCATCGGGGGGACGGACAGGGTGAATTCACCCCTCCACTTT.

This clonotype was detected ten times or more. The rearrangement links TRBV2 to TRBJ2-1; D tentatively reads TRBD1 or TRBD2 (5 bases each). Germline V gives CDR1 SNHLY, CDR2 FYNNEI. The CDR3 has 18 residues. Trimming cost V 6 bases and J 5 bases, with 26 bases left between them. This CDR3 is CASRKRIRGRESDNEQFF. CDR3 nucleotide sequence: TGTGCCAGCAGGAAGCGAATACGGGGCAGGGAGAGTGACAATGAGCAGTTCTTC.

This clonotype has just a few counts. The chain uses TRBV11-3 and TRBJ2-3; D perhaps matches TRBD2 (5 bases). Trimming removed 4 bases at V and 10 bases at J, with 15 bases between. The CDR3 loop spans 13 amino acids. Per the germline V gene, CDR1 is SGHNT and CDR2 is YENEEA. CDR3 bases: TGTGCCAGCAGCTCCAGGACTCTGTCGCCGCAGTATTTT. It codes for CASSSRTLSPQYF. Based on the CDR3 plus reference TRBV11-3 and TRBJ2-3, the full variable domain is EAGVVQSPRYKIIEKKQPVAFWCNPISGHNTLYWYLQNLGQGPELLIRYENEEAVDDSQLPKDRFSAERLKGVDSTLKIQPAELGDSAVYLCASSSRTLSPQYFGPGTRLTVL.

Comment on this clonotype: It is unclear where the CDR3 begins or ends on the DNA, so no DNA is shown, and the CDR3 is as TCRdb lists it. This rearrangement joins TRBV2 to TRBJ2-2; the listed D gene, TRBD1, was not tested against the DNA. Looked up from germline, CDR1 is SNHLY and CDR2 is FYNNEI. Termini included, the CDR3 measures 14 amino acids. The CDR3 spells CAPGRGLRAGELFF.

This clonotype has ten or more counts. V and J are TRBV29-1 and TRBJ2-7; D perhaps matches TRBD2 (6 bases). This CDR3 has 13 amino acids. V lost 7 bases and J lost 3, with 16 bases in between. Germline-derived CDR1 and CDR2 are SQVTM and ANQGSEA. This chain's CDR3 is CSATKGLRYEQYF. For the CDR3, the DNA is TGCAGCGCTACCAAGGGACTCCGCTACGAGCAGTACTTC.

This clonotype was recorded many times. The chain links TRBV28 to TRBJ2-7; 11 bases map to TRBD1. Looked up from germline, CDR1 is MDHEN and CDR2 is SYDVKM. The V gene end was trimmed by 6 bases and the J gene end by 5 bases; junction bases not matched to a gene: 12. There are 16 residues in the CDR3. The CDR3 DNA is TGTGCCAGCAGGCCACCGTGGGGACAGGGGGACCACGAGCAGTACTTC. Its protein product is CASRPPWGQGDHEQYF.

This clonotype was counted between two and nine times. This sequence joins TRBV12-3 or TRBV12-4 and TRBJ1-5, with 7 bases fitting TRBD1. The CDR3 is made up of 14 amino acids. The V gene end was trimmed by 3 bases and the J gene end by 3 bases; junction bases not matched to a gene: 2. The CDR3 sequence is CASSFTGANQPQHF. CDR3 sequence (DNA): TGTGCCAGCAGTTTCACAGGGGCCAATCAGCCCCAGCATTTT.

As DNA, the CDR3 is TGTGCCAGCAGCTTAAGTCCCTACAATGAGCAGTTCTTC. Translation: CASSLSPYNEQFF. This chain links TRBV7-3 with TRBJ2-1; D is undetermined. The CDR3 covers 13 residues. Looked up from germline, CDR1 is SGHTA and CDR2 is FQGTGA. V was pared by 1 base and J by 2 bases, with 3 bases between.

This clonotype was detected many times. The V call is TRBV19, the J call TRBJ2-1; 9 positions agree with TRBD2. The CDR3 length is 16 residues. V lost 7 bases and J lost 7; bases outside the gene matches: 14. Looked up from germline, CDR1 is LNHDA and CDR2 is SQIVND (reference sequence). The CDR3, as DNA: TGTGCCAGTACCCCTCGGGGGCTAGCGGGAAGTAATGAGCAGTTCTTC. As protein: CASTPRGLAGSNEQFF.

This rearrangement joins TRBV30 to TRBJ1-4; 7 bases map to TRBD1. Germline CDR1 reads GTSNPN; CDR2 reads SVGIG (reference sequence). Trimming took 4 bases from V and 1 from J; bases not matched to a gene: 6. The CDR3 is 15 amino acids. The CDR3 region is CAWNKGQETNEKLFF. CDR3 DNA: TGTGCCTGGAATAAAGGACAGGAAACTAATGAAAAACTGTTTTTT.

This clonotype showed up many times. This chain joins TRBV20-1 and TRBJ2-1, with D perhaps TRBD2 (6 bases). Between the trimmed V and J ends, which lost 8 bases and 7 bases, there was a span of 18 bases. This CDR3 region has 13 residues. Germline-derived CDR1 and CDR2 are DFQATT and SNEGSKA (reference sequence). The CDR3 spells CSTRGDRGNEQFF. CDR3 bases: TGCAGTACACGTGGGGACCGGGGGAATGAGCAGTTCTTC.

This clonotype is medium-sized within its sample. As DNA, the CDR3 is TGTGCCAGCAGGGTTTCAGGGGAGGATGGCTACACCTTC. Encoded protein: CASRVSGEDGYTF. This chain connects TRBV12-3 or TRBV12-4 to TRBJ1-2; tentative D call: TRBD1 (6 bases). The CDR3 is made up of 13 amino acids. V was pared by 6 bases and J by 6 bases, with 14 bases between.

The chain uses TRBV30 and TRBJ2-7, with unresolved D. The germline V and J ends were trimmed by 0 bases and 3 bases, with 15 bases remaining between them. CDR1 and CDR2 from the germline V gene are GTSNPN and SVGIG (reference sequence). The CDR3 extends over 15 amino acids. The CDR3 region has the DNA TGTGCCTGGAGTGTACGAGCCAATTCTTACTACGAGCAGTACTTC. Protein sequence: CAWSVRANSYYEQYF.

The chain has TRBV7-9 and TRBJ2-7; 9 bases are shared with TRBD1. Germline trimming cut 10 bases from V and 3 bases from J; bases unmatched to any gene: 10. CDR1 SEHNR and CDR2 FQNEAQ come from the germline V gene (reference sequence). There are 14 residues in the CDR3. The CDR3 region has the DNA TGTGCCAACAACTCGACAGGGGGACGCTACGAGCAGTACTTC. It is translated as CANNSTGGRYEQYF.

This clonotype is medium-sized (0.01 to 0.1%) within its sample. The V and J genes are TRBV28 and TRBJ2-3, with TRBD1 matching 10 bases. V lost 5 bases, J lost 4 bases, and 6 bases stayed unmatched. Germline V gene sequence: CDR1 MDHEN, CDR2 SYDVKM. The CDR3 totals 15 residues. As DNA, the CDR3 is TGTGCCAGCAGTCCCGGGACAGGGGATGCAGATACGCAGTATTTT. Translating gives CASSPGTGDADTQYF.

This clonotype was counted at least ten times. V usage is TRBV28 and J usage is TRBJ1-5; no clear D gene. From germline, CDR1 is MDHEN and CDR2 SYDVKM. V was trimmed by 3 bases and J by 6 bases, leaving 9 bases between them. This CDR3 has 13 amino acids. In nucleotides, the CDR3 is TGTGCCAGCAGTTTTATGGGGTTTCAGCCCCAGCATTTT. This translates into CASSFMGFQPQHF.

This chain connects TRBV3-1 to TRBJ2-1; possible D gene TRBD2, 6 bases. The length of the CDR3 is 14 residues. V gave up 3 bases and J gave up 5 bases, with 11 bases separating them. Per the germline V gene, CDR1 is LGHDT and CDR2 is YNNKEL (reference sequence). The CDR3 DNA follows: TGTGCCAGCAGCCATCCCGGGACTCACAATGAGCAGTTCTTC. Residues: CASSHPGTHNEQFF.

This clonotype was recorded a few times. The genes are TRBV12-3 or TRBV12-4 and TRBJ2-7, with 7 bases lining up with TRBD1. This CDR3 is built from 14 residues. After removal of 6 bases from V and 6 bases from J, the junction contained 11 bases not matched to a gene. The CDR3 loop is CASRFSGGVAEQYF. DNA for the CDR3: TGTGCCAGCAGATTTTCAGGGGGAGTGGCCGAGCAGTACTTC.

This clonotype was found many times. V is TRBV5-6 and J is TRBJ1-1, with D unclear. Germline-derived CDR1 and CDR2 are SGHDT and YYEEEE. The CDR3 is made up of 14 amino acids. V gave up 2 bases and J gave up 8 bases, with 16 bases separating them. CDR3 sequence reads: CASSFLASAQEAFF. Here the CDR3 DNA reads TGTGCCAGCAGCTTTTTGGCGTCGGCTCAAGAAGCTTTCTTT. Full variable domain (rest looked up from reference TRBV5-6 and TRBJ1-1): DAGVTQSPTHLIKTRGQQVTLRCSPKSGHDTVSWYQQALGQGPQFIFQYYEEEERQRGNFPDRFSGHQFPNYSSELNVNALLLGDSALYLCASSFLASAQEAFFGQGTRLTVV.

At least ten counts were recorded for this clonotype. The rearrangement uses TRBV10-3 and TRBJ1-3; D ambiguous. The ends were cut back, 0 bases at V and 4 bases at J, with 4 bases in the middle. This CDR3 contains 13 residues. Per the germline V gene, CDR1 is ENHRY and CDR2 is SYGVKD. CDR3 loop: CAISESGGNTIYF. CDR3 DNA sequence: TGTGCCATCAGTGAGTCGGGCGGAAACACCATATATTTT.

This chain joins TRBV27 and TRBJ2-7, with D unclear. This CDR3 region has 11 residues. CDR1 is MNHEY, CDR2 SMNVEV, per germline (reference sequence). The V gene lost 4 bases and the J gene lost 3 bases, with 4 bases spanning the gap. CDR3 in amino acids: CASSSLYEQYF. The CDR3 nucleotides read TGTGCCAGCAGTTCCCTCTACGAGCAGTACTTC.

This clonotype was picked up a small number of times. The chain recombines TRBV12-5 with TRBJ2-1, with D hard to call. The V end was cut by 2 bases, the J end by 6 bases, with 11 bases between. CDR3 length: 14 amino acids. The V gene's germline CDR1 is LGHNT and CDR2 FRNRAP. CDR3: CASGLSQALNEQFF. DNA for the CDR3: TGTGCTAGTGGTTTGTCCCAGGCTCTCAATGAGCAGTTCTTC.

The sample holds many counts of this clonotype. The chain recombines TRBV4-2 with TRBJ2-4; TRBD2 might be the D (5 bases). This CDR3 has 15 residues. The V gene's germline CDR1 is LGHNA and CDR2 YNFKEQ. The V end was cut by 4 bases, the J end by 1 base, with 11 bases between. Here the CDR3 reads CASSLSGEAKNIQYF. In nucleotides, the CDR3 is TGTGCCAGCAGCCTAAGCGGCGAGGCCAAAAACATTCAGTACTTC.

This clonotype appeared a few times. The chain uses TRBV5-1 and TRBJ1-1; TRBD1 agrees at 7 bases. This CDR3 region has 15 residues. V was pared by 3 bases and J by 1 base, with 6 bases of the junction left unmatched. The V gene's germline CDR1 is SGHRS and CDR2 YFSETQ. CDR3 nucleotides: TGCGCCAGCAGCTCGACAGGGAATGGGAACACTGAAGCTTTCTTT. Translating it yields CASSSTGNGNTEAFF.

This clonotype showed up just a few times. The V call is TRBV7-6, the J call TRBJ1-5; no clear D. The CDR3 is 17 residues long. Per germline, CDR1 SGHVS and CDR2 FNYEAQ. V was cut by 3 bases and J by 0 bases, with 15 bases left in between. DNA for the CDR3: TGTGCCAGCAGCTTGGCCCCCGCAGGCGTTAGCAATCAGCCCCAGCATTTT. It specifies CASSLAPAGVSNQPQHF.